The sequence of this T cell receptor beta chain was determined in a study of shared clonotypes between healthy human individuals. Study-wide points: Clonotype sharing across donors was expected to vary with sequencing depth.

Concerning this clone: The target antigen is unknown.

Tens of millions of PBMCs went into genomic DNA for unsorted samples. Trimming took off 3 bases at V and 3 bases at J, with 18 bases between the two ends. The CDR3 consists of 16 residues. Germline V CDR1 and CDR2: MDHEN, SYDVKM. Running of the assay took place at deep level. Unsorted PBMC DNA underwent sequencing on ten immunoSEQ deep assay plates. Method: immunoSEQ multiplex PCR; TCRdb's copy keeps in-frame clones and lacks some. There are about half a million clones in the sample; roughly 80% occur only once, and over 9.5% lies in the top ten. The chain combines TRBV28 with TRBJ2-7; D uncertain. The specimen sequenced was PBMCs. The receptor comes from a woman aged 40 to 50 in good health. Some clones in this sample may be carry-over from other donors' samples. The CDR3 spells CASSFPDRWKGYEQYF. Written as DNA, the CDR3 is TGTGCCAGCAGTTTTCCCGACCGATGGAAAGGCTACGAGCAGTACTTC. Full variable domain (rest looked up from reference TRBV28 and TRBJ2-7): DVKVTQSSRYLVKRTGEKVFLECVQDMDHENMFWYRQDPGLGLRLIYFSYDVKMKEKGDIPEGYSVSREKKERFSLILESASTNQTSMYLCASSFPDRWKGYEQYFGPGTRLTVT.